This paragraph reports one T cell receptor (beta chain). MiXCR, run by TCRdb on the 5' RACE reads, gives a single entry per CDR3 protein. The data show over 110,000 distinct CDR3 sequences, with roughly 7.7% seen just once and 7.3% held by the top ten. The data are from a study of CD8 T cells in ankylosing spondylitis. The V and J ends lost 7 bases and 7 bases respectively, with 16 bases between them. This CDR3 spans 12 amino acids. Germline CDR1 SQVTM, CDR2 ANQGSEA. The TCR originated in a male donor with ankylosing spondylitis. This chain connects TRBV29-1 to TRBJ1-2, with D possibly TRBD1 on 5 matching bases. Sequenced material: synovial fluid, either unsorted or a sorted T cell fraction (not recorded which). DNA for the CDR3: TGCAGCGGTGGGGCCTCTCGAGGTGGCTACACCTTC. Translating it yields CSGGASRGGYTF. Variable domain in full (rest from reference TRBV29-1 and TRBJ1-2): SAVISQKPSRDICQRGTSLTIQCQVDSQVTMMFWYRQQPGQSLTLIATANQGSEATYESGFVIDKFPISRPNLTFSTLTVSNMSPEDSSIYLCSGGASRGGYTFGSGTRLTVV.